This T cell receptor beta chain was recovered during a study of blood T cells in healthy people across ages. Study-wide points: For the donors, CMV status was unknown and possibly confounded expanded clonotype changes.

Primed by a sample-barcoded 5' primer and a J-beta primer mix, a second PCR proceeded for about 7 to 12 cycles. Each CDR3 protein is one row after TCRdb ran MiXCR on the 5' RACE reads. The sample includes about 560,000 distinct CDR3 sequences, about 27% of them seen just once. Points on this clonotype: What it binds is not known.

The study drew donors from healthy Caucasian individuals in Russia aged roughly 6 to 95. The germline V gene encodes CDR1 GTSNPN and CDR2 SVGIG (reference sequence). V shed 0 bases and J shed 6 bases, with 9 bases lying between them. CDR3 length: 12 residues. This sample was also put to use in a study of T cells of mothers and their children.

What was sequenced was blood. This chain connects TRBV30 to TRBJ2-7; D unresolved. This TCR was sampled from a boy between 2 and 15 years old in good health. The CDR3 reads CAWSVWISEQYF. CDR3 sequence (DNA): TGTGCCTGGAGTGTATGGATATCCGAGCAGTACTTC.